Below are 14 T cell receptor beta chains sequenced from a single sample in a study of response to subunit inactivated influenza vaccine. TCRdb fed the RT-PCR reads into MiXCR, producing one record per CDR3 protein. The repertoire holds some 640,000 distinct CDR3 sequences, with approximately 13% as singletons. The material was PBMCs from blood, obtained 14 to 15 days before vaccination. These receptors were taken from a man in his fifties or sixties who received an inactivated influenza vaccine.

This clonotype was recorded a few times. The V gene is TRBV5-1, the J gene TRBJ2-7, with D perhaps matching TRBD2 (6 bases). The CDR3 is 16 amino acids. Trimming pared 4 bases from V and 7 bases from J, leaving 24 bases between. Germline CDR1 is SGHRS and CDR2 is YFSETQ. The CDR3 nucleotides are TGCGCCAGCAGCCCGGTAGTTATGGGAGGAACGAGGGAGCAGTACTTC. Translating gives CASSPVVMGGTREQYF. The variable domain in full, with the rest retrieved from reference TRBV5-1 and TRBJ2-7, is KAGVTQTPRYLIKTRGQQVTLSCSPISGHRSVSWYQQTPGQGLQFLFEYFSETQRNKGNFPGRFSGRQFSNSRSEMNVSTLELGDSALYLCASSPVVMGGTREQYFGPGTRLTVT.

This clonotype has only one observation. This rearrangement joins TRBV9 to TRBJ2-1; 10 bases are a match to TRBD2. The CDR3 spans 15 residues. V was pared by 3 bases and J by 9 bases, with 9 bases of the junction left unmatched. Germline assignment: CDR1 SGDLS and CDR2 YYNGEE. CDR3 sequence (DNA): TGTGCCAGCAGCGCGGGAGGGGGACTAGCGCCTGAGCAGTTCTTC. It encodes CASSAGGGLAPEQFF.

This clonotype occurred a few times. The V gene is TRBV5-8, the J gene TRBJ2-3, with a possible D match to TRBD1 (6 bases). CDR3 length equals 17 residues. V was pared by 4 bases and J by 0 bases, with 18 bases between. Per the germline V gene, CDR1 is SGHTS and CDR2 is YDEGEE. The DNA for the CDR3 is TGTGCCAGCAGCCTGCGACAGGTAGCAACTAGCACAGATACGCAGTATTTT. This gives the protein CASSLRQVATSTDTQYF.

The J gene is TRBJ2-7, the V gene TRBV12-3 or TRBV12-4; TRBD1 or TRBD2 may be the D gene (6 bases each). Trimming cost V 5 bases and J 5 bases, with 10 bases left between them. CDR3 length: 12 amino acids. The CDR3 here is CASSAGTHEQYF. In DNA, the CDR3 is TGTGCCAGCAGTGCGGGGACACACGAGCAGTACTTC.

This clonotype has a count of ten or more. The chain uses TRBV6-2 or TRBV6-3 and TRBJ2-5; 7 nucleotides match TRBD2. The V gene's germline CDR1 is MNHEY and CDR2 SVGEGT. After removal of 2 bases from V and 3 bases from J, the junction contained 0 bases not matched to a gene. The CDR3 covers 13 residues. The CDR3 loop is CASSYREEETQYF. The CDR3 region has the DNA TGTGCCAGCAGTTACCGGGAGGAAGAGACCCAGTACTTC.

This clonotype was detected only a few times. The chain uses TRBV7-2 and TRBJ2-7; D remains unclear. The length of the CDR3 is 11 residues. Germline-derived CDR1 and CDR2 are SGHTA and FQGNSA. V gave up 5 bases and J gave up 5 bases, with 7 bases separating them. As DNA, the CDR3 is TGTGCCAGCAGCGCCGCCGACGAGCAGTACTTC. Protein: CASSAADEQYF.

This clonotype was found many times. The CDR3 reads CASSLTVSADTQYF. CDR3 coding DNA: TGTGCCAGCAGCCTAACGGTTTCGGCAGATACGCAGTATTTT. The rearrangement links TRBV12-3 or TRBV12-4 to TRBJ2-3; D unclear. The CDR3 extends over 14 amino acids. V shed 6 bases and J shed 4 bases, with 14 bases lying between them.

This clonotype was seen at least ten times. V usage is TRBV4-1 and J usage is TRBJ2-7; D is unresolved. V was shortened by 0 bases and J by 1 base, with 7 bases between the two germline ends. Looked up from germline, CDR1 is MGHRA and CDR2 is YSYEKL. The CDR3 spans 14 residues. CDR3 sequence: CASSQEGQSYEQYF. The DNA for the CDR3 is TGCGCCAGCAGCCAAGAAGGGCAGTCCTACGAGCAGTACTTC.

This chain joins TRBV28 and TRBJ2-1; tentatively, D is TRBD2 (5 bases). The CDR3 totals 17 residues. Germline CDR1 is MDHEN and CDR2 is SYDVKM. Deletions cut 5 bases from V and 0 bases from J, with 17 bases between. The CDR3 reads CASSPAIGAGSYNEQFF. In nucleotides, the CDR3 is TGTGCCAGCAGTCCCGCAATCGGTGCGGGCTCCTACAATGAGCAGTTCTTC. Drawing the rest from reference TRBV28 and TRBJ2-1, the complete variable domain is DVKVTQSSRYLVKRTGEKVFLECVQDMDHENMFWYRQDPGLGLRLIYFSYDVKMKEKGDIPEGYSVSREKKERFSLILESASTNQTSMYLCASSPAIGAGSYNEQFFGPGTRLTVL.

The genes are TRBV12-3 or TRBV12-4 and TRBJ1-3; possible D gene TRBD1, 6 bases. V was cut by 3 bases and J by 4 bases, with 10 bases left in between. The CDR3 has 14 residues. CDR3 DNA sequence: TGTGCCAGCAGTTTGGGCAGGGGAGGAAACACCATATATTTT. It codes for CASSLGRGGNTIYF.

J is TRBJ2-1 and V is TRBV7-2; 8 bases match TRBD2. The J segment lost 8 bases and the V segment lost 2 bases, leaving 8 bases of the junction unmatched. Germline CDR1 is SGHTA and CDR2 is FQGNSA. This CDR3 is built from 15 residues. Here the CDR3 DNA reads TGTGCCAGCAGCTTATTTTCAGCGGGAGTAGATGAGCAGTTCTTC. It codes for CASSLFSAGVDEQFF.

This clonotype appeared once. The chain is built from TRBV7-2 and TRBJ1-3, with D uncertain. V was shortened by 7 bases and J by 0 bases, with 13 bases between the two germline ends. CDR3 size: 15 residues. Germline assignment: CDR1 SGHTA and CDR2 FQGNSA. The CDR3, as DNA: TGTGCCAGCAACCCACTAGGGCCCTCTGGAAACACCATATATTTT. This codes for CASNPLGPSGNTIYF. Based on the CDR3 plus reference TRBV7-2 and TRBJ1-3, the full variable domain is GAGVSQSPSNKVTEKGKDVELRCDPISGHTALYWYRQSLGQGLEFLIYFQGNSAPDKSGLPSDRFSAERTGGSVSTLTIQRTQQEDSAVYLCASNPLGPSGNTIYFGEGSWLTVV.

The chain carries TRBV7-6 and TRBJ2-2; D uncertain. This CDR3 is built from 14 residues. With 5 bases removed from V and 2 bases from J, the gap between germline ends came to 9 bases. From germline, CDR1 is SGHVS and CDR2 FNYEAQ. The chain's CDR3 is CASSPEPNTGELFF. CDR3 coding DNA: TGTGCCAGCAGCCCTGAACCTAACACCGGGGAGCTGTTTTTT.

To note about this clonotype: A much larger clone is a single base away; this may be a read error. This sequence joins TRBV29-1 and TRBJ1-5; D is undetermined. CDR3 length equals 13 residues. CDR1 is SQVTM, CDR2 ANQGSEA, per germline. CDR3 DNA: TGCAGAGTTGCGGAAAATAGCAATCAGCCCCAGCATTTT. It yields the protein CRVAENSNQPQHF.